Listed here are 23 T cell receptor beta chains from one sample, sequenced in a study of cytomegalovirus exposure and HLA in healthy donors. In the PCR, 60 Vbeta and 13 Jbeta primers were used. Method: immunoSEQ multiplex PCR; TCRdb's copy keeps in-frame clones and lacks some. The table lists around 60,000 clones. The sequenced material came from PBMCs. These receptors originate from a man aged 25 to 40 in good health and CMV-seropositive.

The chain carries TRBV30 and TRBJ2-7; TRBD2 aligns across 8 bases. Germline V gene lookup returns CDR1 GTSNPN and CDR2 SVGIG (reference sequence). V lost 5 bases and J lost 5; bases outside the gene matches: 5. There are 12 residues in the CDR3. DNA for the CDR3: TGTGCCTGGGACGGGGGGGGACACGAGCAGTACTTC. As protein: CAWDGGGHEQYF. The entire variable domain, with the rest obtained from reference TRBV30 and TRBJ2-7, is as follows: SQTIHQWPATLVQPVGSPLSLECTVEGTSNPNLYWYRQAAGRGLQLLFYSVGIGQISSEVPQNLSASRPQDRQFILSSKKLLLSDSGFYLCAWDGGGHEQYFGPGTRLTVT.

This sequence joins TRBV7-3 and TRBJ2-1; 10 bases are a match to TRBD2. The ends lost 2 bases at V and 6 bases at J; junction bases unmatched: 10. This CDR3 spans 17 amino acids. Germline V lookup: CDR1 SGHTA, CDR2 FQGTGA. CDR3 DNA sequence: TGTGCCAGCAGCTTATCGGTCGGCGCTAGCGGGGGCAATGAGCAGTTCTTC. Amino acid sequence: CASSLSVGASGGNEQFF.

The CDR3 DNA is TGTGCCTGGAGTTACAGCTCCTACGAGCAGTACTTC. Residues: CAWSYSSYEQYF. V and J are TRBV30 and TRBJ2-7; D not certain. V gave up 2 bases and J gave up 0 bases, with 5 bases separating them. The CDR3 is 12 residues long. The germline V gene has CDR1 GTSNPN and CDR2 SVGIG (reference sequence).

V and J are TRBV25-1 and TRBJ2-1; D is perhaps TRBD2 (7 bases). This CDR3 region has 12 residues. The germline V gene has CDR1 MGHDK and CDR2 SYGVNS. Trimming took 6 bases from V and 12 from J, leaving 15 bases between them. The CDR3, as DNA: TGTGCCAGCAGCGGGGGGCCACGGGGGCAGTTCTTC. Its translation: CASSGGPRGQFF.

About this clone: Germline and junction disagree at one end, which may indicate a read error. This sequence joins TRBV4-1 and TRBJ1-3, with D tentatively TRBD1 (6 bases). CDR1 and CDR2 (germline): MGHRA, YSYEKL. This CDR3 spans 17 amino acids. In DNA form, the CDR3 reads TGCGCCAGCAGCCAAGGCGGGGCCACAGGGAGGGGAAACAACATATATTTT. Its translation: CASSQGGATGRGNNIYF.

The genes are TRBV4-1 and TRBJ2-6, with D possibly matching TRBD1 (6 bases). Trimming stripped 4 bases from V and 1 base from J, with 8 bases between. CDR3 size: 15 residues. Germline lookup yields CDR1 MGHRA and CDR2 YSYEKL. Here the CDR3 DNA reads TGCGCCAGCAGCCCGGACAGATCTGGGGCCAACGTCCTGACTTTC. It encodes CASSPDRSGANVLTF.

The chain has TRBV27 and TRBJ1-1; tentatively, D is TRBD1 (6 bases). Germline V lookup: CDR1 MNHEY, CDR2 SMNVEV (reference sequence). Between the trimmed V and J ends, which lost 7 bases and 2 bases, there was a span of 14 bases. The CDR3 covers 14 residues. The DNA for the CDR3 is TGTGCCAGCACCCCCAACAGGGATAACACTGAAGCTTTCTTT. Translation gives CASTPNRDNTEAFF.

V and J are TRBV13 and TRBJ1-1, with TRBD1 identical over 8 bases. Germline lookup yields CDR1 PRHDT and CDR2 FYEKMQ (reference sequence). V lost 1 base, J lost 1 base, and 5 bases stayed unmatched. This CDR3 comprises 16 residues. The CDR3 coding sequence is TGTGCCAGCAGCTTAGAAGAGGACAGGGCGAACACTGAAGCTTTCTTT. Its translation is CASSLEEDRANTEAFF.

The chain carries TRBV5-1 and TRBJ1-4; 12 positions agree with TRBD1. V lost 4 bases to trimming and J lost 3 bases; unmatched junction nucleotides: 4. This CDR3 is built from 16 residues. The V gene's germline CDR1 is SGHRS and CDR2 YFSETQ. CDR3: CASSPGQGAANEKLFF. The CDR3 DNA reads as TGCGCCAGCAGCCCGGGACAGGGGGCGGCTAATGAAAAACTGTTTTTT.

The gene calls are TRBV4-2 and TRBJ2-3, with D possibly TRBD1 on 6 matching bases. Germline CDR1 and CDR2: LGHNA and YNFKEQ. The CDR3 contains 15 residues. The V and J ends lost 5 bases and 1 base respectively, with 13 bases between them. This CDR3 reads CASSETDSRTDTQYF. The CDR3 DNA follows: TGTGCCAGCAGCGAGACGGACAGCCGCACAGATACGCAGTATTTT.

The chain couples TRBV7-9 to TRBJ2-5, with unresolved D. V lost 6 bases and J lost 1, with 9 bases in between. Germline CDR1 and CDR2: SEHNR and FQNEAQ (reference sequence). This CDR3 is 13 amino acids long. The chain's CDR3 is CASRQLIQETQYF. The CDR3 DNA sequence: TGTGCCAGCAGGCAACTTATCCAAGAGACCCAGTACTTC.

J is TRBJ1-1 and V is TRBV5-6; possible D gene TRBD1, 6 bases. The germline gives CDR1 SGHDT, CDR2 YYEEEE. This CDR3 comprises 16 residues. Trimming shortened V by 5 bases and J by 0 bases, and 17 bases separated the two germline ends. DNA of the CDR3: TGTGCCAGCAGGATGGGGAGAACAGGGTTGAACACTGAAGCTTTCTTT. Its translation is CASRMGRTGLNTEAFF.

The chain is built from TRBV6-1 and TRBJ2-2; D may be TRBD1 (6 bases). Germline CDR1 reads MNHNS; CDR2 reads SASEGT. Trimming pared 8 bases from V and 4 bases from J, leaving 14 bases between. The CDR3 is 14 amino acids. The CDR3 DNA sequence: TGTGCCAGCCGACCCATGGACAGCACCGGGGAGCTGTTTTTT. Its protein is CASRPMDSTGELFF.

CDR3 loop: CAFGLAGGPRETQYF. The CDR3 nucleotides are TGTGCCTTCGGACTAGCGGGAGGGCCTCGGGAGACCCAGTACTTC. This chain uses TRBV30 with TRBJ2-5, with 15 nucleotides matching TRBD2. Germline trimming cut 7 bases from V and 5 bases from J; bases unmatched to any gene: 8. Germline V lookup: CDR1 GTSNPN, CDR2 SVGIG (reference sequence). This CDR3 contains 15 residues.

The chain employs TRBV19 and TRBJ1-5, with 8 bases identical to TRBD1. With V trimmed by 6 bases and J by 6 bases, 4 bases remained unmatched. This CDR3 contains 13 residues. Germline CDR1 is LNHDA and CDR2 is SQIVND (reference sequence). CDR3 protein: CASSQGASQPQHF. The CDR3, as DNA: TGTGCCAGTAGCCAGGGGGCATCTCAGCCCCAGCATTTT. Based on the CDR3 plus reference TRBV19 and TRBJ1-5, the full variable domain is DGGITQSPKYLFRKEGQNVTLSCEQNLNHDAMYWYRQDPGQGLRLIYYSQIVNDFQKGDIAEGYSVSREKKESFPLTVTSAQKNPTAFYLCASSQGASQPQHFGDGTRLSIL.

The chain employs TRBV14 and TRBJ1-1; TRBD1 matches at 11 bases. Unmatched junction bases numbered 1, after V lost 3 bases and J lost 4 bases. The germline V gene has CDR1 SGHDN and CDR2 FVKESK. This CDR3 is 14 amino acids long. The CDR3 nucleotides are TGTGCCAGCAGCCACGGGACAGGGGGCACTGAAGCTTTCTTT. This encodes CASSHGTGGTEAFF.

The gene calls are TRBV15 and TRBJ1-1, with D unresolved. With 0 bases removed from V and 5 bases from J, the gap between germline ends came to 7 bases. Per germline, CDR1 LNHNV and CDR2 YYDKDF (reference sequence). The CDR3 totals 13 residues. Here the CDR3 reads CATSRDYETEAFF. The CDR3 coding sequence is TGTGCCACCAGCAGAGATTATGAGACTGAAGCTTTCTTT.

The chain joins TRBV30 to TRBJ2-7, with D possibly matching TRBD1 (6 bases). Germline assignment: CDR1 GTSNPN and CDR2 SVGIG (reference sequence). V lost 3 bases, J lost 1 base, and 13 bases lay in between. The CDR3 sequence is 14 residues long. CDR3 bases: TGTGCCTGGAGCCTAGGGGGAATATCCTACGAGCAGTACTTC. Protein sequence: CAWSLGGISYEQYF.

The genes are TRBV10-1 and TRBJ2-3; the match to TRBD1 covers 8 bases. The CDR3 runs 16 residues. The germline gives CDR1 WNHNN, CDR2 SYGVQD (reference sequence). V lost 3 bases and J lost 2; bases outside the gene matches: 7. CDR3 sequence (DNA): TGCGCCAGCAGTGAAACCAGGGGGCGTTCCACAGATACGCAGTATTTT. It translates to CASSETRGRSTDTQYF.

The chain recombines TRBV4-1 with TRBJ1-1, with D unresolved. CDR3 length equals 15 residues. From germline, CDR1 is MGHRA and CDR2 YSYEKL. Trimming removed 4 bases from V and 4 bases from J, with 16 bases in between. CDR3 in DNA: TGCGCCAGCAGCCCCAAGGAGGGCTTTGGCACTGAAGCTTTCTTT. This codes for CASSPKEGFGTEAFF.

For the CDR3, the DNA is TGTGCCAGCAGTTATTATGGGAGCTCCTACAATGAGCAGTTCTTC. Translating gives CASSYYGSSYNEQFF. This chain connects TRBV6-5 to TRBJ2-1, with D perhaps matching TRBD2 (5 bases). Trimming pared 3 bases from V and 0 bases from J, leaving 9 bases between. This CDR3 comprises 15 residues. Germline CDR1 and CDR2: MNHEY and SVGAGI.

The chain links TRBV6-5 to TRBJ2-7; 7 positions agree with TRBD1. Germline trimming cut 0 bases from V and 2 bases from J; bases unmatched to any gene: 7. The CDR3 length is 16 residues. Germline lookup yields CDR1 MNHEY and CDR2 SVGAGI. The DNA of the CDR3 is TGTGCCAGCAGTTACTCAGTGACAGGGAGCGCCTACGAGCAGTACTTC. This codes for CASSYSVTGSAYEQYF.

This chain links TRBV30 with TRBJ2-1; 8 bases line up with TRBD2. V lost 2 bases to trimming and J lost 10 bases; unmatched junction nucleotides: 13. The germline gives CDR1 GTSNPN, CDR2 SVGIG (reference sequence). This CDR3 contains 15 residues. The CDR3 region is CAWSTIAGPRGEQFF. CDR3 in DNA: TGTGCCTGGAGTACTATAGCGGGACCGCGGGGGGAGCAGTTCTTC.